A single sample gave rise to the 14 T cell receptor beta chains below, sequenced in a study of T cell clonotyping in hematopoietic cell transplantation. Repertoires were generated with immunoSEQ multiplex PCR, while TCRdb's copy carries only in-frame clones and drops some. Found here are tens of thousands of clones, 80% to 90% of them singletons; the top ten hold nearly 2%. Material: peripheral blood mononuclear cells. These receptors came from a woman aged 40-49 years in good health. Some clones in this sample may be carry-over from other donors' samples.

This chain links TRBV7-2 with TRBJ2-1; D unclear. The CDR3 sequence is 11 residues long. Trimming pared 5 bases from V and 8 bases from J, leaving 7 bases between. Germline lookup yields CDR1 SGHTA and CDR2 FQGNSA. The CDR3 nucleotides are TGTGCCAGCAGCACTGGCTATGAGCAGTTCTTC. It translates to CASSTGYEQFF.

The chain joins TRBV29-1 to TRBJ2-7; TRBD1 matches 8 bases. V lost 3 bases, J lost 5 bases, and 3 bases stayed unmatched. Germline V gene sequence: CDR1 SQVTM, CDR2 ANQGSEA. The CDR3 has 12 amino acids. CDR3 amino acids: CSVDDRGDEQYF. DNA of the CDR3: TGCAGCGTTGATGACAGGGGTGACGAGCAGTACTTC.

The chain links TRBV7-8 to TRBJ2-7, with a tentative D call TRBD2 (6 bases). Germline V gene lookup returns CDR1 SGHVS and CDR2 FQNEAQ. Trimming shortened V by 2 bases and J by 5 bases, and 10 bases separated the two germline ends. This CDR3 spans 13 amino acids. The CDR3 DNA follows: TGTGCCAGCAGCTTAAGGACTACCGACGAGCAGTACTTC. Translation: CASSLRTTDEQYF.

The V call is TRBV27, the J call TRBJ2-7; D may be TRBD1 (5 bases). Trimming removed 6 bases at V and 3 bases at J, with 12 bases between. The CDR3 extends over 13 amino acids. Germline V lookup: CDR1 MNHEY, CDR2 SMNVEV (reference sequence). CDR3 protein: CASSRDSRYEQYF. The CDR3 DNA reads TGTGCCAGCAGCCGCGACAGCCGCTACGAGCAGTACTTC.

The genes are TRBV5-6 and TRBJ2-7; D is ambiguous. This CDR3 is built from 14 residues. Germline V gives CDR1 SGHDT, CDR2 YYEEEE. V lost 2 bases, J lost 0 bases, and 9 bases lay in between. For the CDR3, the DNA is TGTGCCAGCAGCTTTACTACAAACTCCTACGAGCAGTACTTC. It is translated as CASSFTTNSYEQYF.

The chain has TRBV4-3 and TRBJ1-2; D is undetermined. The V end was cut by 1 base, the J end by 4 bases, with 13 bases between. The germline V gene encodes CDR1 LGHNA and CDR2 YSLEER. There are 15 residues in the CDR3. CDR3 region: CASSQVREIGYGYTF. The CDR3 nucleotides are TGCGCCAGCAGCCAAGTTAGGGAAATAGGCTATGGCTACACCTTC.

The gene calls are TRBV5-1 and TRBJ2-1; D is unresolved. Deletions cut 3 bases from V and 5 bases from J, with 9 bases between. This CDR3 has 13 residues. Germline lookup yields CDR1 SGHRS and CDR2 YFSETQ. Written as DNA, the CDR3 is TGCGCCAGCAGCTATAGGGTCGACAATGAGCAGTTCTTC. Encoded protein: CASSYRVDNEQFF. The variable domain in full, completed from reference TRBV5-1 and TRBJ2-1, reads KAGVTQTPRYLIKTRGQQVTLSCSPISGHRSVSWYQQTPGQGLQFLFEYFSETQRNKGNFPGRFSGRQFSNSRSEMNVSTLELGDSALYLCASSYRVDNEQFFGPGTRLTVL.

The V call is TRBV6-1, the J call TRBJ1-5; D uncertain. The CDR3 is 13 amino acids. The germline CDR1 and CDR2 sequences are MNHNS and SASEGT. With 6 bases removed from V and 7 bases from J, the gap between germline ends came to 13 bases. The CDR3 is CASSKEGWQPQHF. For the CDR3, the DNA is TGTGCCAGCAGCAAAGAGGGATGGCAGCCCCAGCATTTT.

This chain uses TRBV29-1 with TRBJ1-2; D remains ambiguous. V lost 3 bases and J 0 bases, leaving 8 bases between the germline ends. The CDR3 sequence is 13 residues long. Germline loops: CDR1 SQVTM, CDR2 ANQGSEA. The CDR3 nucleotides read TGCAGCGTTGACAGGAGTTCTAACTATGGCTACACCTTC. This codes for CSVDRSSNYGYTF.

The chain joins TRBV4-3 to TRBJ2-2; TRBD2 matches at 7 bases. The J segment lost 1 base and the V segment lost 1 base, leaving 3 bases of the junction unmatched. The CDR3 has 16 residues. Germline loops: CDR1 LGHNA, CDR2 YSLEER. Written as DNA, the CDR3 is TGCGCCAGCAGCCAAGGGCTAGCGGTGAACACCGGGGAGCTGTTTTTT. Residues: CASSQGLAVNTGELFF.

The chain combines TRBV19 with TRBJ2-7; D may be TRBD1 (6 bases). Germline V gene data show CDR1 as LNHDA and CDR2 as SQIVND (reference sequence). The CDR3 length is 14 residues. Trimming took off 5 bases at V and 3 bases at J, with 14 bases between the two ends. The CDR3 protein is CASSRQAWSYEQYF. Written as DNA, the CDR3 is TGTGCCAGTAGTCGACAGGCTTGGAGCTACGAGCAGTACTTC.

The chain employs TRBV7-3 and TRBJ2-5; no reliable D call. The CDR3 runs to 15 residues. Trimming removed 1 base at V and 4 bases at J, with 13 bases between. In germline, CDR1 is SGHTA, CDR2 FQGTGA. The CDR3: CASSLIAQPIETQYF. DNA of the CDR3: TGTGCCAGCAGCTTAATAGCCCAGCCTATAGAGACCCAGTACTTC.

In this sample, this clone turned up once. The chain links TRBV5-1 to TRBJ2-5; tentative D call: TRBD1 (5 bases). CDR1 and CDR2 from the germline V gene are SGHRS and YFSETQ. Trimming took 3 bases from V and 0 from J, leaving 12 bases between them. This CDR3 contains 15 residues. The CDR3 protein is CASSSPVGDQETQYF. CDR3 sequence (DNA): TGCGCCAGCAGCTCCCCCGTAGGGGACCAAGAGACCCAGTACTTC.

V gene TRBV30 combines with J gene TRBJ2-4, with D perhaps matching TRBD2 (6 bases). V lost 6 bases, J lost 2 bases, and 17 bases lay in between. Germline CDR1 and CDR2: GTSNPN and SVGIG (reference sequence). This CDR3 comprises 15 residues. CDR3 amino acids: CACRDFGVTKNIQYF. The CDR3 nucleotides read TGTGCCTGTCGGGACTTCGGGGTGACCAAAAACATTCAGTACTTC.